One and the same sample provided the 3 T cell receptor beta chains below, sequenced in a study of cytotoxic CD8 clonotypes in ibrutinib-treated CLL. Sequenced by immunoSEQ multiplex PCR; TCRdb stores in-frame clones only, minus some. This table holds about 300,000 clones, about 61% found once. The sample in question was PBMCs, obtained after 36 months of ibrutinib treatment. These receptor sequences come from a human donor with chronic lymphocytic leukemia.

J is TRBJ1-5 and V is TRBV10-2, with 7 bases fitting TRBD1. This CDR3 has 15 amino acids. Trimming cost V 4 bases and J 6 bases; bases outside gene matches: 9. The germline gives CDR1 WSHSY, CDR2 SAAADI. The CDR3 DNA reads TGCGCCAGCAGTGTGACAGGGTACTCAGGTCAGCCCCAGCATTTT. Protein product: CASSVTGYSGQPQHF.

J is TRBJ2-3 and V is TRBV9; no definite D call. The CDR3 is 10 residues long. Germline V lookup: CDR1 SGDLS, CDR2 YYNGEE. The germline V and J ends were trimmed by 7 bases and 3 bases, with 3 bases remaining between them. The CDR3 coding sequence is TGTGCCAGCCGTACAGATACGCAGTATTTT. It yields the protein CASRTDTQYF.

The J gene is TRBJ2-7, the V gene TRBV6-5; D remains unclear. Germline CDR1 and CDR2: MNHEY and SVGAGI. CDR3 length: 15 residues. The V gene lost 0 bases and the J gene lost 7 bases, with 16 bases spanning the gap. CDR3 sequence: CASSYSPYKILEQYF. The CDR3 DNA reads TGTGCCAGCAGTTACTCGCCTTATAAGATACTTGAGCAGTACTTC.